Listed here is a single TCR beta chain. Its specificity is unknown. This record belongs to a study of STAT5B mutations in CD4+ large granular lymphocyte leukemia. Study results and caveats: Without putative leukemic clones, patient CD4-sorted repertoires remained more clonal than healthy CD4+ repertoires.

V was pared by 5 bases and J by 4 bases, with 20 bases between. The CDR3 sequence is 16 residues long. CDR1 and CDR2 from the germline V gene are MNHNY and SVGAGI (reference sequence). Some clones are missing from TCRdb's copy, which holds only in-frame ones; the method was immunoSEQ multiplex PCR. The sample has 30,000 or so clones, roughly three quarters seen once. Input material: CD4+ T cells from blood buffy coats. The chain recombines TRBV6-6 with TRBJ1-1, with a possible D match to TRBD1 (5 bases). The TCR was taken from a human donor in good health. The CDR3 spells CASSPSGGVGVTEAFF. In DNA, the CDR3 is TGTGCCAGCAGTCCCTCGGGGGGGGTAGGGGTCACTGAAGCTTTCTTT.